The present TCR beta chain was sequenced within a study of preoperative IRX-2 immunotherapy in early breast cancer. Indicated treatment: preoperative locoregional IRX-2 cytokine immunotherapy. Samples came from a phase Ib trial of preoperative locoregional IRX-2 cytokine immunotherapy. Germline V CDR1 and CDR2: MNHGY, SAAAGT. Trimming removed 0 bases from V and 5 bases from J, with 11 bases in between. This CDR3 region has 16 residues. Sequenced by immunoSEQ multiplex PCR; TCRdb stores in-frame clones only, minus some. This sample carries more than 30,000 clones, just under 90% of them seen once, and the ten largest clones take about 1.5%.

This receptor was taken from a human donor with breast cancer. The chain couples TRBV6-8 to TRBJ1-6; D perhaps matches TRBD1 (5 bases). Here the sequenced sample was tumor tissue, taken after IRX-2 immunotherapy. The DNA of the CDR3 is TGTGCCAGCAGTTACTCGTTACAAGGGGATAATTCACCCCTCCACTTT. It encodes CASSYSLQGDNSPLHF.